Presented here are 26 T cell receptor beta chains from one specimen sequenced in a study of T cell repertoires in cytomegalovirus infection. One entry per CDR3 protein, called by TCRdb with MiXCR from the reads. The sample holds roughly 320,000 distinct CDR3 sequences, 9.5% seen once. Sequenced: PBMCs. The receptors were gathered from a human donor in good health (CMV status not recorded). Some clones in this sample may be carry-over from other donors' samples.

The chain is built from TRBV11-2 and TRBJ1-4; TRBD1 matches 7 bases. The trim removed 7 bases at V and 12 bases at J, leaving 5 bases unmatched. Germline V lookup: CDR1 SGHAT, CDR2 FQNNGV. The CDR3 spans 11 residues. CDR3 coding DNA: TGTGCCAGCAAAGACAGGGCTGAACTGTTTTTT. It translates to CASKDRAELFF.

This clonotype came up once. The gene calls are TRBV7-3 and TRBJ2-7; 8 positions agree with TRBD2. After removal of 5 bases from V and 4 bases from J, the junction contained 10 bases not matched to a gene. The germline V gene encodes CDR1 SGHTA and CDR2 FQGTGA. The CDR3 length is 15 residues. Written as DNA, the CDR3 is TGTGCCAGCAGCCCTAGCGGCGGGGGGCCTTACGAGCAGTACTTC. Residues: CASSPSGGGPYEQYF.

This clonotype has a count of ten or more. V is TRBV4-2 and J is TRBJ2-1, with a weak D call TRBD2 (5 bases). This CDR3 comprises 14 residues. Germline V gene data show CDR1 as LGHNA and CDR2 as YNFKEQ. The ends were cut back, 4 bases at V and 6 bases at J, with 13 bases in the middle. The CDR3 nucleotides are TGTGCCAGCAGCCCCCGGGGATTTGGCAATGAGCAGTTCTTC. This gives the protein CASSPRGFGNEQFF.

DNA for the CDR3: TGCGCCAGCAGCCAAGGACAGGGCGGTGAGACCCAGTACTTC. Its translation is CASSQGQGGETQYF. The chain couples TRBV4-3 to TRBJ2-5; 7 positions agree with TRBD1. Germline-derived CDR1 and CDR2 are LGHNA and YSLEER. J lost 5 bases, V lost 1 base, and 4 bases had no gene match. CDR3 size: 14 residues.

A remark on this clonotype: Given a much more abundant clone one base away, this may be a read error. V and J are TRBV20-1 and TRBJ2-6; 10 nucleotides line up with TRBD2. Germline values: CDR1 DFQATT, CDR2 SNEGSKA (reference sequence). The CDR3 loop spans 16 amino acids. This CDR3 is CSDLASGRSGANVLTF. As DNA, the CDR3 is TGCAGCGACCTCGCTAGCGGGAGAAGTGGGGCCAACGTCCTGACTTTC.

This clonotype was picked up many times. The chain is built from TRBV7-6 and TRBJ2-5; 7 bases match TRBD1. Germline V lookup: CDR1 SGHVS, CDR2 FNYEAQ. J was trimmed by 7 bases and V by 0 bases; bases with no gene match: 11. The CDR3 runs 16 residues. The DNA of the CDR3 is TGTGCCAGCAGCTTAGCGAGACTCGGACAGGAGGTGACCCAGTACTTC. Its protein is CASSLARLGQEVTQYF.

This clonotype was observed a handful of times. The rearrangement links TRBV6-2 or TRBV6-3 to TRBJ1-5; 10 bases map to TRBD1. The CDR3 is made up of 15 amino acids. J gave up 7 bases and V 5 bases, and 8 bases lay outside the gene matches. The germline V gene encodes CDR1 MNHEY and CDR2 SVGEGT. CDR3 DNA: TGTGCCAGCAGTCTCGGACAGGGGGTCGGGCAGCCCCAGCATTTT. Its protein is CASSLGQGVGQPQHF.

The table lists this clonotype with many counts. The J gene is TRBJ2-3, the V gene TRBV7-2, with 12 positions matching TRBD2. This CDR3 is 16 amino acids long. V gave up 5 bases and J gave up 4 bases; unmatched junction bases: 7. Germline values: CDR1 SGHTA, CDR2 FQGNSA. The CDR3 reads CASSPRLAGEADTQYF. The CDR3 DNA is TGTGCCAGCAGCCCAAGACTAGCGGGAGAGGCAGATACGCAGTATTTT.

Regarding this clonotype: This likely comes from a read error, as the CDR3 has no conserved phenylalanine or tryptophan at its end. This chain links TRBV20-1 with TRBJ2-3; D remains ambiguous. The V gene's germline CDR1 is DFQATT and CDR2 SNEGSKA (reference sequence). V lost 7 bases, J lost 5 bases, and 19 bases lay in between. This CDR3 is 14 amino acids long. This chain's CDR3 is CSVETLSLGDTQYL. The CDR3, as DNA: TGCAGTGTTGAGACGCTCAGCCTGGGAGATACGCAGTATCTT.

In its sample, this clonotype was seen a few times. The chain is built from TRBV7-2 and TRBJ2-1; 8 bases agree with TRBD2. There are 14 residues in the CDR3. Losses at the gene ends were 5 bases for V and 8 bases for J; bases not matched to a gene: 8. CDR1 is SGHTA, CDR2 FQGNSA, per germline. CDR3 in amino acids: CASSPYTSGHEQFF. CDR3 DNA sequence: TGTGCCAGCAGCCCTTACACTAGCGGCCATGAGCAGTTCTTC.

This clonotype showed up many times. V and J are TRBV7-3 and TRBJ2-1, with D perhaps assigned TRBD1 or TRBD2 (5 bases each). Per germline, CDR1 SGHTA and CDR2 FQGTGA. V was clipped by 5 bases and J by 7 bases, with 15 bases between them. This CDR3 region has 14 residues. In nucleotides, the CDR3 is TGTGCCAGCAGCCCCCTGGGGGTCGGGAATGAGCAGTTCTTC. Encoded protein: CASSPLGVGNEQFF.

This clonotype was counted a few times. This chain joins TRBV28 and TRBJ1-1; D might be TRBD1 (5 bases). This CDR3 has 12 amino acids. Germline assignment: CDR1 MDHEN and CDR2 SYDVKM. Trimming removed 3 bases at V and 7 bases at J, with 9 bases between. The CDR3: CASSFQGIEAFF. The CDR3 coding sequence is TGTGCCAGCAGTTTCCAGGGTATTGAAGCTTTCTTT.

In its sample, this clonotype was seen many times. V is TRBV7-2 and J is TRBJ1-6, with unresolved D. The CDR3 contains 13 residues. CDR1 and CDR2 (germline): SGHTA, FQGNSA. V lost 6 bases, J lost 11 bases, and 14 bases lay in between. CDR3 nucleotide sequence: TGTGCCAGCAGTACCTCTTCAACTACACCCCTCCACTTT. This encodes CASSTSSTTPLHF. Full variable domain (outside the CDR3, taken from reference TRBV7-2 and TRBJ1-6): GAGVSQSPSNKVTEKGKDVELRCDPISGHTALYWYRQSLGQGLEFLIYFQGNSAPDKSGLPSDRFSAERTGGSVSTLTIQRTQQEDSAVYLCASSTSSTTPLHFGNGTRLTVT.

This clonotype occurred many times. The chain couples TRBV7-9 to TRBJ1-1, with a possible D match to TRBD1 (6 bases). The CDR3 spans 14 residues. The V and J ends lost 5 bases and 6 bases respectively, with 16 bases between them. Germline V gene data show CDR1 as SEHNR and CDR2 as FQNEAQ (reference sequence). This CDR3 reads CASSVGAGASEAFF. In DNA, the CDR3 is TGTGCCAGCAGCGTCGGAGCGGGGGCCTCTGAAGCTTTCTTT.

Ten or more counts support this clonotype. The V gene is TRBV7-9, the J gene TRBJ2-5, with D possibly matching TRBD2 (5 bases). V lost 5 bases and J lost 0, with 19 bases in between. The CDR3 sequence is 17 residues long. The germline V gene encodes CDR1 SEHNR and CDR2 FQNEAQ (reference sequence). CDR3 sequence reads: CASSPPRGRPNQETQYF. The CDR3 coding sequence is TGTGCCAGCAGCCCCCCACGAGGGCGCCCTAACCAAGAGACCCAGTACTTC.

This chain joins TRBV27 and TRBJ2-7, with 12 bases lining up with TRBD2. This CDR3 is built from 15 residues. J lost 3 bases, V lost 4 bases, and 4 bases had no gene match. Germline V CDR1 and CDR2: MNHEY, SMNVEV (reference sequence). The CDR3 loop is CASSYLAGGIYEQYF. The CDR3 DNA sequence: TGTGCCAGCAGTTATCTAGCGGGAGGGATCTACGAGCAGTACTTC.

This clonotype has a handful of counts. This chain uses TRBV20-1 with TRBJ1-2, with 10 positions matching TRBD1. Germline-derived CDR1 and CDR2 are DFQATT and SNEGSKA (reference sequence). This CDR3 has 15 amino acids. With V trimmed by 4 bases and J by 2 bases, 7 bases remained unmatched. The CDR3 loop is CSAKTGGAGNYGYTF. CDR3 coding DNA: TGCAGTGCTAAGACAGGGGGCGCAGGCAACTATGGCTACACCTTC.

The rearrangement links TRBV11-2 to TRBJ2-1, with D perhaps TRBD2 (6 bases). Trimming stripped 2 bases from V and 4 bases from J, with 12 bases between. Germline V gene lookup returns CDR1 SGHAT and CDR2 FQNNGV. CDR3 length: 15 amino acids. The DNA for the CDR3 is TGTGCCAGCAGCTTAACGCTCGGGGGATACAATGAGCAGTTCTTC. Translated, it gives CASSLTLGGYNEQFF.

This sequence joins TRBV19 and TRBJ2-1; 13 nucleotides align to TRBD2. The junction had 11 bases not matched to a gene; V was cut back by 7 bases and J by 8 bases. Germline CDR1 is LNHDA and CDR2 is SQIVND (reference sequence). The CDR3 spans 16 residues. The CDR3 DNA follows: TGTGCCAGTACCGCCCCCGGGACTAGCGGGAAATATGAGCAGTTCTTC. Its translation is CASTAPGTSGKYEQFF. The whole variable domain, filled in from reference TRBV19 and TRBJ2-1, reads DGGITQSPKYLFRKEGQNVTLSCEQNLNHDAMYWYRQDPGQGLRLIYYSQIVNDFQKGDIAEGYSVSREKKESFPLTVTSAQKNPTAFYLCASTAPGTSGKYEQFFGPGTRLTVL.

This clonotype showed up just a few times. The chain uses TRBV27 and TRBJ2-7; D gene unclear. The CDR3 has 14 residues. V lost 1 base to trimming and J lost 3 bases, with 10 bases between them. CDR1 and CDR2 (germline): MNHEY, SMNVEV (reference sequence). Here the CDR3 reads CASSLYPVLYEQYF. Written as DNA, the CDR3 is TGTGCCAGCAGTTTATATCCAGTCCTCTACGAGCAGTACTTC.

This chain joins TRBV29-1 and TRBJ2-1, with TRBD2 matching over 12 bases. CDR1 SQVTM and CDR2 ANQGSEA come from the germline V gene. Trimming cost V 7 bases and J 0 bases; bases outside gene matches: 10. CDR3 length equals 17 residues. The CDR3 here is CSAARTSGARSYNEQFF. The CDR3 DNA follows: TGCAGCGCCGCCAGGACTAGCGGGGCTCGCTCCTACAATGAGCAGTTCTTC.

CDR3 coding DNA: TGTGCCAGCAGCCCCACGAGGGGGGGTCAGCCCCAGCATTTT. Encoded protein: CASSPTRGGQPQHF. The chain is built from TRBV7-2 and TRBJ1-5; maybe TRBD1 (6 bases). The CDR3 totals 14 residues. CDR1 and CDR2 (germline): SGHTA, FQGNSA. V dropped 5 bases and J dropped 6 bases, with 14 bases sitting between them.

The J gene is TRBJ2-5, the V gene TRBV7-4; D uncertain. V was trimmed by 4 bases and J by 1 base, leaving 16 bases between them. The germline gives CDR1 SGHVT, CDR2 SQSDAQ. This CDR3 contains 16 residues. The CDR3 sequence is CASSSHVPPPQETQYF. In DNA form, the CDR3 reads TGTGCCAGCAGCTCTCACGTCCCCCCCCCCCAAGAGACCCAGTACTTC.

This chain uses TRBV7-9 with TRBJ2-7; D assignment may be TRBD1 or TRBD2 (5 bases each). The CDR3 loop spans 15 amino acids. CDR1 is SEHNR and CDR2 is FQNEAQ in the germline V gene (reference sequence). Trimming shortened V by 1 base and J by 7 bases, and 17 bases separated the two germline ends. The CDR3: CASSLGGILQMEQYF. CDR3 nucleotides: TGTGCCAGCAGCTTAGGGGGGATCCTACAAATGGAGCAGTACTTC.

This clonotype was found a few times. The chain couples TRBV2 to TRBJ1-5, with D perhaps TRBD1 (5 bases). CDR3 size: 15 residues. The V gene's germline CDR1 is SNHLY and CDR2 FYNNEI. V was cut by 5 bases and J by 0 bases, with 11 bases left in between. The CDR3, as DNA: TGTGCCAGCAGTTTGCGTGGACATAGCAATCAGCCCCAGCATTTT. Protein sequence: CASSLRGHSNQPQHF.

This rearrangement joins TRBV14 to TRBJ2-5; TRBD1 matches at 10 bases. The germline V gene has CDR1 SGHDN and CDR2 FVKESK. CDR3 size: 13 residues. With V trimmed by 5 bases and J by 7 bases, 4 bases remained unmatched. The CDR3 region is CASSTRTGGTQYF. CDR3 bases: TGTGCCAGCAGCACTCGGACAGGGGGGACCCAGTACTTC.